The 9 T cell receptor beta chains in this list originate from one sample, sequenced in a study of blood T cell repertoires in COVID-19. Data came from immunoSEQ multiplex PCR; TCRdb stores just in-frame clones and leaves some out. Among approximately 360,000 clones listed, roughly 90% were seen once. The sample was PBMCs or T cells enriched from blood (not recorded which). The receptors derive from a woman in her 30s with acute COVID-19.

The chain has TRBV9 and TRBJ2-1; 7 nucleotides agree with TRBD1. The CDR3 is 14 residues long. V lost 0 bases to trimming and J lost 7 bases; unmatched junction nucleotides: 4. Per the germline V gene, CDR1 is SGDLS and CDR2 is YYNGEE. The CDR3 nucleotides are TGTGCCAGCAGCGTAGCGACAGGGTCAAATGAGCAGTTCTTC. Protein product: CASSVATGSNEQFF.

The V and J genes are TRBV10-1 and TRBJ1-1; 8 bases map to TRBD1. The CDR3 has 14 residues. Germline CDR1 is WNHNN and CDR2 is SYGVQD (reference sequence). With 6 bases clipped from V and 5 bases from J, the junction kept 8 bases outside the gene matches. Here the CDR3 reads CASRAPRQGTEAFF. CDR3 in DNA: TGCGCCAGCAGGGCTCCCCGACAGGGGACTGAAGCTTTCTTT.

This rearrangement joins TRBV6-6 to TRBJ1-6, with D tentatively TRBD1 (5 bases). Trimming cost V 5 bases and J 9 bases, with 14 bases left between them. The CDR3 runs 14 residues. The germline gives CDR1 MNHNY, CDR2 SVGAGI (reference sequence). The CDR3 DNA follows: TGTGCCAGCAGTACCGCAGGGTCTGGTTCACCCCTCCACTTT. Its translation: CASSTAGSGSPLHF.

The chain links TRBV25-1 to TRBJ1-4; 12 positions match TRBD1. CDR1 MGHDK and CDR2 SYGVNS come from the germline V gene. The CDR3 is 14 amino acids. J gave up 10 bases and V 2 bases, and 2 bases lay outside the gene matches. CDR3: CASSEGTGGGKLFF. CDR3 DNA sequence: TGTGCCAGCAGTGAAGGGACAGGGGGCGGAAAACTGTTTTTT.

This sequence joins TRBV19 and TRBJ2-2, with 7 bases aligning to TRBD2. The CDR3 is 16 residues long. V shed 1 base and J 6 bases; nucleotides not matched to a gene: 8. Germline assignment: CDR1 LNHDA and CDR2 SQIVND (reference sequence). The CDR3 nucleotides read TGTGCCAGTAGTATAGGGGAGGGCGGTAGATCCGGGGAGCTGTTTTTT. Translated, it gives CASSIGEGGRSGELFF.

The CDR3 sequence: CASSQGQKNGELFF. The DNA for the CDR3 is TGTGCCAGCAGCCAAGGACAGAAGAACGGGGAGCTGTTTTTT. V and J are TRBV7-3 and TRBJ2-2; D is perhaps TRBD1 (6 bases). CDR1 SGHTA and CDR2 FQGTGA come from the germline V gene. This CDR3 is 14 amino acids long. The V and J ends lost 5 bases and 7 bases respectively, with 14 bases between them.

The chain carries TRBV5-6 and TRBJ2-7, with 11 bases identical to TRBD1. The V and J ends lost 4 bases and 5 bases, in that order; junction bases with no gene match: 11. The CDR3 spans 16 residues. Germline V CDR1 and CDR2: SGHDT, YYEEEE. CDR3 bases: TGTGCCAGCAGCATATGGGGTGGACAGGGGGCCCACGAGCAGTACTTC. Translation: CASSIWGGQGAHEQYF.

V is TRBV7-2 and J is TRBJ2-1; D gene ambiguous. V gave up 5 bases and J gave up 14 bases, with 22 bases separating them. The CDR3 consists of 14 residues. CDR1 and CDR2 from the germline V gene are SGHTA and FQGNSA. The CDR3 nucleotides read TGTGCCAGCAGCCCCCGGAGCGAGCCCGAAAAGGAGTTCTTC. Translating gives CASSPRSEPEKEFF.

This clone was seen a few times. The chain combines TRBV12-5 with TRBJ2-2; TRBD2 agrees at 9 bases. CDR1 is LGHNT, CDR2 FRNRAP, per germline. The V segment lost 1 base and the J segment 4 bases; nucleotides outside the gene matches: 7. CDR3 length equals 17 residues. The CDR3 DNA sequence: TGTGCTAGTGGTTTGGGATCTAGCGGGGAGCTCACCGGGGAGCTGTTTTTT. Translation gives CASGLGSSGELTGELFF. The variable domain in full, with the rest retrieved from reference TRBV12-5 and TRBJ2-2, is DARVTQTPRHKVTEMGQEVTMRCQPILGHNTVFWYRQTMMQGLELLAYFRNRAPLDDSGMPKDRFSAEMPDATLATLKIQPSEPRDSAVYFCASGLGSSGELTGELFFGEGSRLTVL.